This entry lists 15 T cell receptor beta chains sequenced from one sample in a study of blood T cell repertoires in COVID-19. Repertoires were generated with immunoSEQ multiplex PCR, while TCRdb's copy carries only in-frame clones and drops some. This sample has tens of thousands of clones, with roughly 85% found just once. The specimen was peripheral blood. All receptors derive from a human donor in a cohort sampled during active COVID-19.

The rearrangement joins TRBV11-2 to TRBJ2-7; 11 nucleotides align to TRBD2. The CDR3 consists of 13 residues. Per the germline V gene, CDR1 is SGHAT and CDR2 is FQNNGV. Trimming at V came to 6 bases and at J to 6 bases, leaving 4 bases not matched to a gene. CDR3 protein: CASRPSGRLEQYF. In DNA form, the CDR3 reads TGTGCCAGCAGGCCTAGCGGGAGGCTCGAGCAGTACTTC.

The J gene is TRBJ1-4, the V gene TRBV19; D perhaps matches TRBD1 (5 bases). The germline V gene encodes CDR1 LNHDA and CDR2 SQIVND (reference sequence). V lost 4 bases and J lost 5, with 14 bases in between. The CDR3 is 15 residues long. The CDR3, as DNA: TGTGCCAGTAGTACGGGGGTTAACCGCAATGAAAAACTGTTTTTT. Protein: CASSTGVNRNEKLFF.

The chain employs TRBV29-1 and TRBJ2-7, with 7 nucleotides matching TRBD1. The CDR3 length is 15 residues. With 4 bases clipped from V and 9 bases from J, the junction kept 18 bases outside the gene matches. Germline V gives CDR1 SQVTM, CDR2 ANQGSEA. The CDR3 DNA reads as TGCAGCGTTGGCCTAACAGGGGACGGGCCAGGCGGGCAGTACTTC. This translates into CSVGLTGDGPGGQYF.

In DNA, the CDR3 is TGTGCCAGCAGCTCAACCCTGCAGGGTGGTGGCTACACCTTC. Translation: CASSSTLQGGGYTF. The gene calls are TRBV28 and TRBJ1-2, with TRBD1 as a possible D gene (5 bases). Germline V gives CDR1 MDHEN, CDR2 SYDVKM. V was shortened by 6 bases and J by 7 bases, with 18 bases between the two germline ends. CDR3 size: 14 residues.

V usage is TRBV4-1 and J usage is TRBJ2-1; D is uncertain. This CDR3 has 13 residues. Deletions cut 3 bases from V and 6 bases from J, with 9 bases between. Germline-derived CDR1 and CDR2 are MGHRA and YSYEKL. The chain's CDR3 is CASSHGLGNEQFF. As DNA, the CDR3 is TGCGCCAGCAGCCACGGGTTGGGCAATGAGCAGTTCTTC.

The chain combines TRBV6-2 or TRBV6-3 with TRBJ2-1; possibly TRBD1 for D (7 bases). The V gene's germline CDR1 is MNHEY and CDR2 SVGEGT. Trimming left V 6 bases short and J 7 bases short, with 13 bases between. The CDR3 is made up of 13 amino acids. The chain's CDR3 is CASSRRGVNEQFF. The CDR3 DNA follows: TGTGCCAGCAGCCGCAGGGGGGTAAATGAGCAGTTCTTC.

The chain is built from TRBV7-9 and TRBJ1-1; possibly TRBD1 for D (6 bases). The length of the CDR3 is 13 residues. Trimming took off 5 bases at V and 5 bases at J, with 12 bases between the two ends. Germline V gene sequence: CDR1 SEHNR, CDR2 FQNEAQ (reference sequence). For the CDR3, the DNA is TGTGCCAGCAGCATGACAGGAGGAACTGAAGCTTTCTTT. This codes for CASSMTGGTEAFF.

CDR3 region: CASKVVGQGDYEQYF. Here the CDR3 DNA reads TGTGCCAGCAAGGTCGTTGGACAGGGGGACTACGAGCAGTACTTC. This chain connects TRBV6-5 to TRBJ2-7; the match to TRBD1 covers 10 bases. CDR1 and CDR2 from the germline V gene are MNHEY and SVGAGI. The CDR3 spans 15 residues. After removal of 7 bases from V and 3 bases from J, the junction contained 9 bases not matched to a gene.

V gene TRBV7-9 combines with J gene TRBJ1-6; perhaps TRBD1 as D (6 bases). From germline, CDR1 is SEHNR and CDR2 FQNEAQ (reference sequence). V lost 5 bases, J lost 6 bases, and 14 bases lay in between. The CDR3 is 15 amino acids. The CDR3 loop is CASSTRQEFNSPLHF. As DNA, the CDR3 is TGTGCCAGCAGCACACGACAGGAGTTTAATTCACCCCTCCACTTT. Together with reference TRBV7-9 and TRBJ1-6, the CDR3 gives the full variable domain: DTGVSQNPRHKITKRGQNVTFRCDPISEHNRLYWYRQTLGQGPEFLTYFQNEAQLEKSRLLSDRFSAERPKGSFSTLEIQRTEQGDSAMYLCASSTRQEFNSPLHFGNGTRLTVT.

V usage is TRBV6-5 and J usage is TRBJ2-5, with D perhaps TRBD2 (6 bases). Trimming left V 4 bases short and J 0 bases short, with 9 bases between. CDR1 is MNHEY, CDR2 SVGAGI, per germline. CDR3 size: 14 residues. CDR3 protein: CASSSGLNQETQYF. The CDR3 DNA is TGTGCCAGCAGTTCGGGACTGAACCAAGAGACCCAGTACTTC.

As DNA, the CDR3 is TGTGCCAGCAGTTCCCAGGGGCGTAACATTCAGTACTTC. Translation: CASSSQGRNIQYF. The rearrangement joins TRBV28 to TRBJ2-4; perhaps TRBD1 as D (6 bases). Germline CDR1 is MDHEN and CDR2 is SYDVKM. This CDR3 has 13 residues. Trimming left V 4 bases short and J 7 bases short, with 11 bases between.

J is TRBJ2-7 and V is TRBV5-4; D perhaps matches TRBD1 (5 bases). Trimming shortened V by 4 bases and J by 6 bases, and 11 bases separated the two germline ends. CDR1 and CDR2 (germline): SGHNT, YYREEE (reference sequence). CDR3 length equals 12 residues. DNA for the CDR3: TGTGCCAGCAGCCCCCACCAGGGCGAGCAGTACTTC. As protein: CASSPHQGEQYF.

This clone was seen only a few times. This chain joins TRBV6-2 or TRBV6-3 and TRBJ2-5; D is perhaps TRBD1 (5 bases). This CDR3 is built from 12 residues. Germline CDR1 reads MNHEY; CDR2 reads SVGEGT. Trimming pared 5 bases from V and 5 bases from J, leaving 9 bases between. The CDR3 DNA follows: TGTGCCAGCAGTACAGGATGGGAGACCCAGTACTTC. Translation gives CASSTGWETQYF.

The chain joins TRBV7-3 to TRBJ2-5, with a tentative D call TRBD2 (6 bases). The germline V gene has CDR1 SGHTA and CDR2 FQGTGA. This CDR3 has 14 residues. The ends were cut back, 2 bases at V and 5 bases at J, with 12 bases in the middle. CDR3 in amino acids: CASSLGGVGETQYF. DNA of the CDR3: TGTGCCAGCAGCTTAGGAGGGGTTGGGGAGACCCAGTACTTC.

The chain uses TRBV19 and TRBJ1-1; TRBD1 matches 10 bases. The ends lost 4 bases at V and 4 bases at J; junction bases unmatched: 9. The CDR3 is 16 amino acids. The V gene's germline CDR1 is LNHDA and CDR2 SQIVND (reference sequence). CDR3 residues: CASSTLRDRGSTEAFF. CDR3 coding DNA: TGTGCCAGTAGTACCCTCCGGGACAGGGGCAGCACTGAAGCTTTCTTT. Full variable domain (missing parts from reference TRBV19 and TRBJ1-1): DGGITQSPKYLFRKEGQNVTLSCEQNLNHDAMYWYRQDPGQGLRLIYYSQIVNDFQKGDIAEGYSVSREKKESFPLTVTSAQKNPTAFYLCASSTLRDRGSTEAFFGQGTRLTVV.